This passage covers 4 T cell receptor beta chains from one sample sequenced in a study of cytotoxic CD8 clonotypes in ibrutinib-treated CLL. Sequencing was performed with immunoSEQ multiplex PCR; in TCRdb, only in-frame clones are kept and a portion is missing. The sample contains hundreds of thousands of clones, around 75% of which appear only once. The starting material was PBMCs, obtained after 12 months of ibrutinib treatment. The origin of the receptors is a human donor with chronic lymphocytic leukemia.

This chain connects TRBV13 to TRBJ2-1; no clear D gene. The CDR3 has 14 amino acids. Trimming took off 4 bases at V and 2 bases at J, with 9 bases between the two ends. From germline, CDR1 is PRHDT and CDR2 FYEKMQ (reference sequence). The CDR3 DNA follows: TGTGCCAGCAGCTCCCAGCACACCTACAATGAGCAGTTCTTC. This sequence encodes CASSSQHTYNEQFF.

The chain combines TRBV5-6 with TRBJ2-7, with a weak D call TRBD2 (6 bases). Germline lookup yields CDR1 SGHDT and CDR2 YYEEEE. Deletions cut 0 bases from V and 7 bases from J, with 14 bases between. The CDR3 runs 14 residues. The CDR3 DNA reads as TGTGCCAGCAGCTTGGGGACTATTTTGGCAGAGCAGTACTTC. Protein product: CASSLGTILAEQYF.

The V call is TRBV2, the J call TRBJ2-5; 9 bases align to TRBD2. The CDR3 consists of 19 residues. V gave up 3 bases and J gave up 5 bases; unmatched junction bases: 19. Germline V gene lookup returns CDR1 SNHLY and CDR2 FYNNEI. CDR3: CASSDSPGAGGPVGETQYF. The CDR3 DNA reads as TGTGCCAGCAGTGATAGTCCCGGGGCGGGAGGGCCTGTGGGGGAGACCCAGTACTTC.

The genes are TRBV7-2 and TRBJ2-5; 8 bases map to TRBD2. The CDR3 is 16 residues long. V lost 5 bases and J lost 4; bases outside the gene matches: 12. Germline CDR1 and CDR2: SGHTA and FQGNSA. The CDR3 nucleotides are TGTGCCAGCAGCCCGGGCGGGTTGAGCGGGAGAGAGACCCAGTACTTC. Protein sequence: CASSPGGLSGRETQYF.